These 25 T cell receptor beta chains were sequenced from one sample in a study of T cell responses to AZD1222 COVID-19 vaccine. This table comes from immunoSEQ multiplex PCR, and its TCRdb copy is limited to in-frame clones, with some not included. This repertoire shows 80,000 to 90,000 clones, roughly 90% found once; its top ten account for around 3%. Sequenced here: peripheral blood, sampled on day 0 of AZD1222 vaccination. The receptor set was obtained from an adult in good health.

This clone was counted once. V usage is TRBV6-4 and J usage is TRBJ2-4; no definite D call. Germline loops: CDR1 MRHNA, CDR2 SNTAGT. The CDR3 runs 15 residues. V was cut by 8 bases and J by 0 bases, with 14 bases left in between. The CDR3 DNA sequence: TGTGCCAGCCTAAGAAGTGGTAAAGCCAAAAACATTCAGTACTTC. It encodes CASLRSGKAKNIQYF.

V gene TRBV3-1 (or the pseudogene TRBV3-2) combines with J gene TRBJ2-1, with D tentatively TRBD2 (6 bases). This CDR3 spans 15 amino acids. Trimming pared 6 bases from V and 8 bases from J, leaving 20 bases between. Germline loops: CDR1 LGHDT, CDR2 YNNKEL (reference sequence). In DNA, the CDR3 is TGTGCCAGCAGTCCCCTGGCGGGGCTCAGCTATGAGCAGTTCTTC. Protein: CASSPLAGLSYEQFF.

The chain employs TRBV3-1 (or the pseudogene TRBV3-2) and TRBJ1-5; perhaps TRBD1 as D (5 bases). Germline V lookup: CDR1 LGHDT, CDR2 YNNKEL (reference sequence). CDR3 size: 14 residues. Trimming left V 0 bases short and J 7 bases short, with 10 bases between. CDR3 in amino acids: CASSQDLGDQPQHF. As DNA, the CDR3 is TGTGCCAGCAGCCAAGATCTAGGGGACCAGCCCCAGCATTTT.

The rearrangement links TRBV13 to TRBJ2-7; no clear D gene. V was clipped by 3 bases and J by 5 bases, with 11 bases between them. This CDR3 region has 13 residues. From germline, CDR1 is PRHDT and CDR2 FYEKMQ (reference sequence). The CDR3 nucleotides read TGTGCCAGCAGCTTGGGTCTCTTCAACGAGCAGTACTTC. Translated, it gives CASSLGLFNEQYF.

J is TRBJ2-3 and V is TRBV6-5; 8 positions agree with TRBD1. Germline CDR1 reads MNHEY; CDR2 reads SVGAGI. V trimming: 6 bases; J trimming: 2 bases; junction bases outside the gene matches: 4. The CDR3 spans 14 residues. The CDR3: CASRPGGNTDTQYF. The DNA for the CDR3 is TGTGCCAGCAGACCAGGGGGCAACACAGATACGCAGTATTTT.

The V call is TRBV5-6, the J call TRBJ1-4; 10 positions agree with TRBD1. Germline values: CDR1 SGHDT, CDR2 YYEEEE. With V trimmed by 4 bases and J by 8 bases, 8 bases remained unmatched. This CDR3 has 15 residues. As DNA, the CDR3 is TGTGCCAGCAGCACCACGGGACAGGGGAAAGAAAAACTGTTTTTT. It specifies CASSTTGQGKEKLFF.

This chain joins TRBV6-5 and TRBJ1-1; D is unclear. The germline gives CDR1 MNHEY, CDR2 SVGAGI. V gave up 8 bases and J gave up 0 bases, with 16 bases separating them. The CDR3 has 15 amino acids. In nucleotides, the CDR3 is TGTGCCAGCTGCCGGGCGAGCACTATGAACACTGAAGCTTTCTTT. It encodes CASCRASTMNTEAFF.

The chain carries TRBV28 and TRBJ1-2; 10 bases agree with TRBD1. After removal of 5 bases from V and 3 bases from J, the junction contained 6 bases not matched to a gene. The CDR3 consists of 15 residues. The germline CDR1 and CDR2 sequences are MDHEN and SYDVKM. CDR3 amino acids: CASSAGTGAYYGYTF. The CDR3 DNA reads TGTGCCAGCAGTGCTGGGACAGGGGCGTACTATGGCTACACCTTC.

The CDR3 nucleotides read TGTGCCAGCAGCTTAACGTCATTGAACACTGAAGCTTTCTTT. As protein: CASSLTSLNTEAFF. The J gene is TRBJ1-1, the V gene TRBV7-3; no definite D call. Germline V gene data show CDR1 as SGHTA and CDR2 as FQGTGA. CDR3 size: 14 residues. Trimming shortened V by 0 bases and J by 0 bases, and 5 bases separated the two germline ends.

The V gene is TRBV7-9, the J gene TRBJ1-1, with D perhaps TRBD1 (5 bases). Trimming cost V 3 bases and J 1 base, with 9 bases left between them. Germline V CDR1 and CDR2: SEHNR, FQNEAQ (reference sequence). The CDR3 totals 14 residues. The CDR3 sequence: CASSLGQTNTEAFF. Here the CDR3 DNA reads TGTGCCAGCAGCTTGGGGCAGACGAACACTGAAGCTTTCTTT. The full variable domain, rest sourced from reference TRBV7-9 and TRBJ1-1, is DTGVSQNPRHKITKRGQNVTFRCDPISEHNRLYWYRQTLGQGPEFLTYFQNEAQLEKSRLLSDRFSAERPKGSFSTLEIQRTEQGDSAMYLCASSLGQTNTEAFFGQGTRLTVV.

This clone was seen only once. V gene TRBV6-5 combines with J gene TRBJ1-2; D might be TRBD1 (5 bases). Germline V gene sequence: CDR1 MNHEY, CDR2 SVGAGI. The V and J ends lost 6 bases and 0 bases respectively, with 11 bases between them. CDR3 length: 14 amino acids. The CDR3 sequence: CASSGTTANYGYTF. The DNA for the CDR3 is TGTGCCAGCAGCGGTACGACAGCTAACTATGGCTACACCTTC.

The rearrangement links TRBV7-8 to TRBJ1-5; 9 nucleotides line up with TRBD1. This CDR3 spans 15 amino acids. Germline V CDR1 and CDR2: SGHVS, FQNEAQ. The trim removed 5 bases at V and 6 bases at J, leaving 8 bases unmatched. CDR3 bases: TGTGCCAGCAGCACCGAGGGACAGGGTTTTCAGCCCCAGCATTTT. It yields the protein CASSTEGQGFQPQHF.

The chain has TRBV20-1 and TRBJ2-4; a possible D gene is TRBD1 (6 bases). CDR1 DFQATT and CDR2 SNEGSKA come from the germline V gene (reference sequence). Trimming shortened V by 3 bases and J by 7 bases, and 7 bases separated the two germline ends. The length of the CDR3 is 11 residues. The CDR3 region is CSASQGNIQYF. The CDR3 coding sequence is TGCAGTGCTAGCCAGGGGAACATTCAGTACTTC.

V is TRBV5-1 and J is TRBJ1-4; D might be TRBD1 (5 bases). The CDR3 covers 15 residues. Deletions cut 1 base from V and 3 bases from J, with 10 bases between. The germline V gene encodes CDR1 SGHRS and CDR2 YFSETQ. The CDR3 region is CASSLNPGPNEKLFF. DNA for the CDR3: TGCGCCAGCAGCTTGAATCCAGGGCCTAATGAAAAACTGTTTTTT.

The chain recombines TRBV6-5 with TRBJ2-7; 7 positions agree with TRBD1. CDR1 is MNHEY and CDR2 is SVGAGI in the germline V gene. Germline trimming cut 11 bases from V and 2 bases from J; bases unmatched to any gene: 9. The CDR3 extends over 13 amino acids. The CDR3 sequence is CAGAIGQAYEQYF. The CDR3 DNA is TGTGCCGGAGCGATCGGACAGGCCTACGAGCAGTACTTC.

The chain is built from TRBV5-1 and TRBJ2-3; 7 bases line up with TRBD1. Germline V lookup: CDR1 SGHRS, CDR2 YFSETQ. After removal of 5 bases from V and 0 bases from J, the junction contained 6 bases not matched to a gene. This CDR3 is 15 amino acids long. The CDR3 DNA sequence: TGCGCCAGCAGACGGGACAGTCCTAGCACAGATACGCAGTATTTT. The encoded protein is CASRRDSPSTDTQYF. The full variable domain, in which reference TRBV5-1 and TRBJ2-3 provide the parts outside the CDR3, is KAGVTQTPRYLIKTRGQQVTLSCSPISGHRSVSWYQQTPGQGLQFLFEYFSETQRNKGNFPGRFSGRQFSNSRSEMNVSTLELGDSALYLCASRRDSPSTDTQYFGPGTRLTVL.

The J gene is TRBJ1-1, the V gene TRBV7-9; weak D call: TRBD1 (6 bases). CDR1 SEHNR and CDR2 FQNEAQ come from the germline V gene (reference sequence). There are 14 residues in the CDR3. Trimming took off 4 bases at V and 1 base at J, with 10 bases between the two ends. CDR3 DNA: TGTGCCAGCAGCTGGGTACAGGGGAACACTGAAGCTTTCTTT. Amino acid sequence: CASSWVQGNTEAFF.

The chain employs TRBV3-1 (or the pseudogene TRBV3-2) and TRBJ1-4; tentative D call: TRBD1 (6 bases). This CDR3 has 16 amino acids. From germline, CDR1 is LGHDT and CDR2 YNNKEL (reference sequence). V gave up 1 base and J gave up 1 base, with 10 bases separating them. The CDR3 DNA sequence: TGTGCCAGCAGCCAAGTGGGGGCAGGAACTAATGAAAAACTGTTTTTT. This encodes CASSQVGAGTNEKLFF.

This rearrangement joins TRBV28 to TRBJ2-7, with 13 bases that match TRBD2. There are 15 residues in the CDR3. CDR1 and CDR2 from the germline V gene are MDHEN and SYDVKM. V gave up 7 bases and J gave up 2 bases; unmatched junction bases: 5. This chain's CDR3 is CASTSGTSGAYEQYF. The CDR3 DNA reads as TGTGCCAGCACCTCCGGGACTAGCGGGGCCTACGAGCAGTACTTC.

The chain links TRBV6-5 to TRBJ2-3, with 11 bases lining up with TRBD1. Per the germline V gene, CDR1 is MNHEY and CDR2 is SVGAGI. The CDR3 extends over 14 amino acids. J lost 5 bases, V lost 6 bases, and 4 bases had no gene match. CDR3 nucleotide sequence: TGTGCCAGCAGCCGGGACAGGGGGGGAGATACGCAGTATTTT. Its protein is CASSRDRGGDTQYF.

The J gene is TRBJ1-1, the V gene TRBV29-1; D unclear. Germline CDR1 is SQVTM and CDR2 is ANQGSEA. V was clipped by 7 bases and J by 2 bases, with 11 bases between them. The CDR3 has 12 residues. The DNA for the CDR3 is TGCAGCGCTCGACCAGGCAACACTGAAGCTTTCTTT. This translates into CSARPGNTEAFF.

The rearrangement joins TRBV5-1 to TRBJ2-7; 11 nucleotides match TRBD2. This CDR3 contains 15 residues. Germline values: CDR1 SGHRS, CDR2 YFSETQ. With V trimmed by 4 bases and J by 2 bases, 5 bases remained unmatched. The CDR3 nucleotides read TGCGCCAGCAGCGAGGAGGGACTAGCGGCCTACGAGCAGTACTTC. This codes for CASSEEGLAAYEQYF.

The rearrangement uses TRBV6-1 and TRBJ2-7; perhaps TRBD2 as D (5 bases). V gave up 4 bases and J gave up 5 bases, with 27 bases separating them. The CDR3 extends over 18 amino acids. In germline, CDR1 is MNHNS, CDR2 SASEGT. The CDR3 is CASSVLPGFSGSTNEQYF. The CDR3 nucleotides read TGTGCCAGCAGTGTTTTGCCGGGATTCTCTGGATCAACCAACGAGCAGTACTTC.

CDR3 DNA sequence: TGTGCCAGCAGCCTAGCGGGGGGGCAGCTAGATACGCAGTATTTT. It specifies CASSLAGGQLDTQYF. V gene TRBV3-1 (or the pseudogene TRBV3-2) combines with J gene TRBJ2-3, with 11 positions matching TRBD2. Germline-derived CDR1 and CDR2 are LGHDT and YNNKEL (reference sequence). The V gene end was trimmed by 4 bases and the J gene end by 5 bases; junction bases not matched to a gene: 5. This CDR3 comprises 15 residues.

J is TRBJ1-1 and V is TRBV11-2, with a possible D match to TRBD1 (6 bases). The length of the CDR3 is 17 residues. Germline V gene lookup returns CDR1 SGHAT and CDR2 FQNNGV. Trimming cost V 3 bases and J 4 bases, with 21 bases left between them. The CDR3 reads CASSFNRAGLTSTEAFF. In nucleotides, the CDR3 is TGTGCCAGCAGCTTTAACAGGGCAGGGTTAACGAGCACTGAAGCTTTCTTT. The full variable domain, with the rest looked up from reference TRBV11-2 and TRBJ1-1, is EAGVAQSPRYKIIEKRQSVAFWCNPISGHATLYWYQQILGQGPKLLIQFQNNGVVDDSQLPKDRFSAERLKGVDSTLKIQPAKLEDSAVYLCASSFNRAGLTSTEAFFGQGTRLTVV.